The next 17 T cell receptor beta chains were all read from a single sample in a study of CD8 T cells in ankylosing spondylitis. Study-wide findings and caveats: The study identified a TCR beta motif of several highly homologous variants that appeared characteristic of ankylosing spondylitis blood.

TCRdb re-called the 5' RACE reads through MiXCR, storing one row per CDR3 protein. The sample contains fewer than 550,000 distinct CDR3 sequences, roughly 5.2% of which appear only once. Their recognized antigens are unknown. Sequencing was performed on blood, either unsorted or a sorted T cell fraction (not recorded which). These receptors were obtained from a male donor with ankylosing spondylitis.

This clonotype was observed at least ten times. The J gene is TRBJ1-2, the V gene TRBV4-3, with TRBD1 matching over 7 bases. CDR3 length: 15 amino acids. With V trimmed by 0 bases and J by 7 bases, 8 bases remained unmatched. CDR1 and CDR2 from the germline V gene are LGHNA and YSLEER. In nucleotides, the CDR3 is TGCGCCAGCAGCCAAGACCCCGGGACAGAAGGTGGCTACACCTTC. Encoded protein: CASSQDPGTEGGYTF.

This clonotype was seen a handful of times. This chain joins TRBV30 and TRBJ1-5; 9 positions match TRBD1. The junction had 3 bases not matched to a gene; V was cut back by 5 bases and J by 4 bases. The CDR3 totals 13 residues. CDR1 is GTSNPN, CDR2 SVGIG, per germline (reference sequence). CDR3 in DNA: TGTGCCTGGGGGGACAGGGCAAATCAGCCCCAGCATTTT. Translated: CAWGDRANQPQHF.

This clonotype occurred a few times. The V call is TRBV3-1, the J call TRBJ1-1; possible D gene TRBD1, 5 bases. Per the germline V gene, CDR1 is LGHDT and CDR2 is YNNKEL (reference sequence). V lost 2 bases and J lost 4, with 14 bases in between. The CDR3 sequence is 15 residues long. The CDR3 here is CASSQRGDERTEAFF. DNA of the CDR3: TGTGCCAGCAGCCAACGAGGGGACGAGCGCACTGAAGCTTTCTTT.

This clonotype has a count of ten or more. J is TRBJ2-1 and V is TRBV24-1; TRBD2 agrees at 12 bases. V shed 3 bases, J shed 8 bases, and the junction held 10 bases outside the gene matches. CDR1 is KGHDR, CDR2 SFDVKD, per germline. The CDR3 runs 17 residues. The CDR3 nucleotides read TGTGCCACCAGTGATGACCGGACTAGCGGGGACGGAGATGAGCAGTTCTTC. Its translation: CATSDDRTSGDGDEQFF.

This clonotype was detected ten times or more. The V gene is TRBV20-1, the J gene TRBJ1-5; D not certain. The CDR3 is 14 amino acids. Trimming stripped 1 base from V and 0 bases from J, with 7 bases between. CDR1 DFQATT and CDR2 SNEGSKA come from the germline V gene (reference sequence). The CDR3 loop is CSARGGNSNQPQHF. Here the CDR3 DNA reads TGCAGTGCTAGAGGCGGTAATAGCAATCAGCCCCAGCATTTT.

This clonotype occurred many times. The chain is built from TRBV21-1 and TRBJ1-5; TRBD1 is the table's D call and was not checked against the DNA. TRBV21-1 is described as a pseudogene. This CDR3 comprises 15 residues. CDR3 residues: CASSKVEGFGQPQHF. The CDR3 nucleotides are TGTGCCAGCAGCAAAGTTGAGGGGTTCGGTCAGCCCCAGCATTTT.

This clonotype came up many times. This chain uses TRBV28 with TRBJ2-2; D is possibly TRBD2 (7 bases). CDR1 MDHEN and CDR2 SYDVKM come from the germline V gene. The CDR3 is 16 residues long. The V end was cut by 6 bases, the J end by 0 bases, with 14 bases between. The CDR3 here is CASRLGGAANTGELFF. Here the CDR3 DNA reads TGTGCCAGCAGACTGGGGGGGGCAGCGAACACCGGGGAGCTGTTTTTT.

This clonotype was observed many times. This chain connects TRBV7-2 to TRBJ2-7; 10 bases match TRBD2. The ends lost 5 bases at V and 4 bases at J; junction bases unmatched: 11. The CDR3 loop spans 16 amino acids. CDR1 is SGHTA, CDR2 FQGNSA, per germline. The CDR3 protein is CASSKLSSGSQYEQYF. CDR3 sequence (DNA): TGTGCCAGCAGCAAACTGTCTAGCGGGAGTCAATACGAGCAGTACTTC.

This clonotype was seen many times. This chain uses TRBV12-3 or TRBV12-4 with TRBJ2-7; D might be TRBD1 or TRBD2, each matching 5 bases. The CDR3 has 14 residues. The ends were cut back, 6 bases at V and 3 bases at J, with 15 bases in the middle. This chain's CDR3 is CASSRRGRNYEQYF. The CDR3 coding sequence is TGTGCCAGCAGCCGACGGGGACGGAACTACGAGCAGTACTTC.

This clonotype was counted many times. The J gene is TRBJ1-6, the V gene TRBV4-3; D not resolved. CDR3 length: 15 residues. Trimming pared 0 bases from V and 8 bases from J, leaving 11 bases between. The germline gives CDR1 LGHNA, CDR2 YSLEER. The CDR3 DNA is TGCGCCAGCAGCCAAGAATACGGGGAATATTCACCCCTCCACTTT. Its protein product is CASSQEYGEYSPLHF.

This clonotype has at least ten counts. The rearrangement links TRBV15 to TRBJ2-1; 7 positions match TRBD1. The CDR3 runs to 14 residues. Germline-derived CDR1 and CDR2 are LNHNV and YYDKDF (reference sequence). Losses at the gene ends were 1 base for V and 6 bases for J; bases not matched to a gene: 3. The CDR3 DNA is TGTGCCACCAGCAGAGGACAGGGCCTCAATGAGCAGTTCTTC. It codes for CATSRGQGLNEQFF.

This clonotype has at least ten counts. The chain combines TRBV5-1 with TRBJ2-1, with 7 bases fitting TRBD2. CDR3 size: 15 residues. The germline V gene has CDR1 SGHRS and CDR2 YFSETQ. The J segment lost 4 bases and the V segment lost 0 bases, leaving 4 bases of the junction unmatched. CDR3 protein: CASSLVSSGYNEQFF. In DNA, the CDR3 is TGCGCCAGCAGCTTGGTGTCTAGCGGTTACAATGAGCAGTTCTTC.

As DNA, the CDR3 is TGTGCCAGCAGTCCCTCCGGGACAGGGACGGACGAGCAGTTCTTC. This gives the protein CASSPSGTGTDEQFF. The V call is TRBV12-3 or TRBV12-4, the J call TRBJ2-1, with 9 bases matching TRBD1. The CDR3 is made up of 15 amino acids. Germline trimming cut 5 bases from V and 10 bases from J; bases unmatched to any gene: 12.

This clonotype has a count of ten or more. The chain employs TRBV28 and TRBJ2-7, with D tentatively TRBD1 (5 bases). CDR3 size: 16 residues. Germline V gene data show CDR1 as MDHEN and CDR2 as SYDVKM. V was shortened by 2 bases and J by 3 bases, with 17 bases between the two germline ends. The CDR3 region is CASSLTDRTRNYEQYF. For the CDR3, the DNA is TGTGCCAGCAGTTTAACCGACCGGACACGGAACTACGAGCAGTACTTC.

This clonotype has more than one count but fewer than ten. The DNA of the CDR3 is TGCAGTGCTCCACGGACAGGCACAGATACGCAGTATTTT. Translating gives CSAPRTGTDTQYF. The gene calls are TRBV20-1 and TRBJ2-3; perhaps TRBD1 as D (6 bases). CDR3 length: 13 residues. The V end lost 5 bases, the J end lost 1 base, and 10 bases lay between the germline ends. Germline CDR1 DFQATT, CDR2 SNEGSKA (reference sequence).

This clonotype was seen repeatedly, ten times or more. This rearrangement joins TRBV10-3 to TRBJ1-5, with D unclear. The CDR3 contains 12 residues. Germline V gene sequence: CDR1 ENHRY, CDR2 SYGVKD. Deletions cut 2 bases from V and 3 bases from J, with 2 bases between. DNA of the CDR3: TGTGCCATCAGTGAGGCCAATCAGCCCCAGCATTTT. Translated: CAISEANQPQHF.

This clonotype was seen a handful of times. This chain links TRBV6-5 with TRBJ2-5; the D is unclear. The germline V gene encodes CDR1 MNHEY and CDR2 SVGAGI. V lost 8 bases and J 5 bases, leaving 9 bases between the germline ends. The CDR3 contains 11 residues. DNA for the CDR3: TGTGCCAGCGGGATTGGGGAGACCCAGTACTTC. The encoded protein is CASGIGETQYF.